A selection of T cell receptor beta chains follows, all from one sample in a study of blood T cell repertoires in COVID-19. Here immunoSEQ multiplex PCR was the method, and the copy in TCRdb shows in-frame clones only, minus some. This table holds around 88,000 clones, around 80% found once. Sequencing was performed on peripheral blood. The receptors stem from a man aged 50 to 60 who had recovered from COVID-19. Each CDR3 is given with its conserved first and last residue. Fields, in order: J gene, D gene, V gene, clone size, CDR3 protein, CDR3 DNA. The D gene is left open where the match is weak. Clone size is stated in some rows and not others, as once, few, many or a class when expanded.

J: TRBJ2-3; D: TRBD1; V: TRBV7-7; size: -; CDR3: CASSQGTGRDTQYF; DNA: TGTGCTAGCAGCCAGGGGACAGGGAGAGATACGCAGTATTTT
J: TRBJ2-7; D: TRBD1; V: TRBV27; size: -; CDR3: CASSLLGTGKIYEQYF; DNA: TGTGCCAGCAGTTTATTGGGGACAGGGAAAATCTACGAGCAGTACTTC
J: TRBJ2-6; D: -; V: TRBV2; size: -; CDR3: CASPASPTTVAGANVLTF; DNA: TGTGCCAGCCCGGCGTCCCCGACTACAGTCGCTGGGGCCAACGTCCTGACTTTC
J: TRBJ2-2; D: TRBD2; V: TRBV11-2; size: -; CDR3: CASSRWTSGNRFNTGELFF; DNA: TGTGCCAGCAGCCGATGGACTAGCGGGAACCGTTTTAACACCGGGGAGCTGTTTTTT
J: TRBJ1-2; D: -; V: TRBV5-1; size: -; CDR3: CASSLAGQYGYTF; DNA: TGCGCCAGCAGCTTGGCAGGACAGTATGGCTACACCTTC
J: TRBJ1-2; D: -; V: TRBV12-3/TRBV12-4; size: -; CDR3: CASSFGEVGGYTF; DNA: TGTGCCAGCAGTTTTGGGGAGGTGGGTGGCTACACCTTC
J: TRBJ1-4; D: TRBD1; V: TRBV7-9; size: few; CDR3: CASSHDRVAGEKLFF; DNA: TGTGCCAGCAGCCATGACAGGGTTGCTGGTGAAAAACTGTTTTTT
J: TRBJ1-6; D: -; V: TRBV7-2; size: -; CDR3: CASSLNRVSPLHF; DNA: TGTGCCAGCAGCTTAAACAGGGTTTCACCCCTCCACTTT
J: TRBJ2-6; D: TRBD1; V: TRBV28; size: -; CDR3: CASRIQGTSGANVLTF; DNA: TGTGCCAGCAGGATACAGGGGACCTCTGGGGCCAACGTCCTGACTTTC
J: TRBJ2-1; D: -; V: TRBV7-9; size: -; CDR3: CASSFSRRSSYNEQFF; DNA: TGTGCCAGCAGCTTTAGTCGGCGGAGCTCCTACAATGAGCAGTTCTTC
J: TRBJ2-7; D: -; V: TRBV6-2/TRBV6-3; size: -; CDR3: CASSYPRLGIYEQYF; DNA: TGTGCCAGCAGTTACCCCCGACTAGGCATTTACGAGCAGTACTTC
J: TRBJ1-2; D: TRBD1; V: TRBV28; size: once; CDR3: CASRAGQKVYGYTF; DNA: TGTGCCAGCAGGGCGGGACAGAAGGTCTATGGCTACACCTTC
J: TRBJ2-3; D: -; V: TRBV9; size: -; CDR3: CASSAGTPYPTDTQYF; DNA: TGTGCCAGCAGCGCCGGGACTCCATACCCCACAGATACGCAGTATTTT
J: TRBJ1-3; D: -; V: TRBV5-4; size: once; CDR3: CASSFSSGNTIYF; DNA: TGTGCCAGCAGCTTCTCCTCTGGAAACACCATATATTTT
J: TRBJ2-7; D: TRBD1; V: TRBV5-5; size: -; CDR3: CASSPTGTVTYEQYF; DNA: TGTGCCAGCAGCCCGACCGGGACAGTAACCTACGAGCAGTACTTC
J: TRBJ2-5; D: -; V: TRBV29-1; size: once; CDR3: CSVDSRVGETQYF; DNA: TGCAGCGTTGATTCCAGGGTAGGAGAGACCCAGTACTTC
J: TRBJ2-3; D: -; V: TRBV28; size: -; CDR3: CASSLITDYTDTQYF; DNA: TGTGCCAGCAGTTTAATAACAGACTACACAGATACGCAGTATTTT
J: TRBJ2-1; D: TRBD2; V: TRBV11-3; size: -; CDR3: CASSLSGLANEQFF; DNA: TGTGCCAGCAGCTTAAGTGGACTAGCAAATGAGCAGTTCTTC
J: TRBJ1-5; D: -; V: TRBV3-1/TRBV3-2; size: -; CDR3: CASSQDWGRGEQPQHF; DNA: TGTGCCAGCAGCCAAGATTGGGGCAGGGGAGAACAGCCCCAGCATTTT
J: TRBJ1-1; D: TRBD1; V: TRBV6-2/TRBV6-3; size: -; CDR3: CASSYAAWTGDKENTEAFF; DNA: TGTGCCAGCAGTTACGCGGCCTGGACAGGGGATAAAGAGAACACTGAAGCTTTCTTT
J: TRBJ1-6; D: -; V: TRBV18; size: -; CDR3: CASSPSRESPLHF; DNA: TGTGCCAGCTCACCCTCCAGGGAATCACCCCTCCACTTT
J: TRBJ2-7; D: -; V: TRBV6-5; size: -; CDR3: CASTLLGTGPYEQYF; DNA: TGTGCCAGCACCCTTCTGGGGACTGGCCCTTACGAGCAGTACTTC
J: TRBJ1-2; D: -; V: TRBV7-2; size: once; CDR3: CASSLSGYGYTF; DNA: TGTGCCAGCAGCTTAAGCGGCTATGGCTACACCTTC
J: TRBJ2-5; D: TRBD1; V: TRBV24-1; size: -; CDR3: CATSVRGQTQYF; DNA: TGTGCCACCAGTGTTAGGGGGCAGACCCAGTACTTC
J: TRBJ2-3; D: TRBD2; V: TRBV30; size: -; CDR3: CAWRFLGLAGGTDTQYF; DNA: TGTGCCTGGAGATTCCTCGGACTAGCGGGGGGCACAGATACGCAGTATTTT
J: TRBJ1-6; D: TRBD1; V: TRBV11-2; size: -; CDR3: CASSLAQGGNSPLHF; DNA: TGTGCCAGCAGCTTAGCTCAGGGGGGTAATTCACCCCTCCACTTT
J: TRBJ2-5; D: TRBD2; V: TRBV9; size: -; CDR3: CASSVAGGPLETQYF; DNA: TGTGCCAGCAGCGTGGCGGGAGGGCCGTTAGAGACCCAGTACTTC
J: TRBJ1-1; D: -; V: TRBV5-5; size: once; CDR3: CASSTYRVRDTEAFF; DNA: TGTGCCAGCAGCACCTACAGGGTTCGGGACACTGAAGCTTTCTTT
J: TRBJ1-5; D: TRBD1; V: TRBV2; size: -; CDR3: CASRGDRVSQPQHF; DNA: TGTGCCAGCAGGGGGGACAGGGTCAGTCAGCCCCAGCATTTT